What follows are 19 T cell receptor beta chains derived from one specimen sequenced in a study of blood T cell repertoires in COVID-19. Produced via immunoSEQ multiplex PCR; TCRdb's table is partial and in-frame only. The data show hundreds of thousands of clones, about 90% seen once. The sample taken for sequencing was peripheral blood. Receptors originate from a woman aged 70-85 years with COVID-19, enrolled during active disease.

The chain employs TRBV28 and TRBJ1-2; weak D call: TRBD1 (6 bases). V lost 7 bases to trimming and J lost 3 bases, with 18 bases between them. Looked up from germline, CDR1 is MDHEN and CDR2 is SYDVKM. The CDR3 is 15 residues long. As DNA, the CDR3 is TGTGCCAGCAAACGGGGGGGGCGGCTATACTATGGCTACACCTTC. Translating it yields CASKRGGRLYYGYTF.

V usage is TRBV29-1 and J usage is TRBJ2-7; D unresolved. V gave up 4 bases and J gave up 0 bases, with 10 bases separating them. This CDR3 is 13 amino acids long. Looked up from germline, CDR1 is SQVTM and CDR2 is ANQGSEA. The CDR3 reads CSVVSGVSYEQYF. The DNA of the CDR3 is TGCAGCGTTGTTAGTGGTGTCTCCTACGAGCAGTACTTC.

The J gene is TRBJ2-7, the V gene TRBV28; tentative D call: TRBD2 (7 bases). The CDR3 runs to 17 residues. Trimming took off 2 bases at V and 3 bases at J, with 20 bases between the two ends. CDR1 is MDHEN, CDR2 SYDVKM, per germline. CDR3 bases: TGTGCCAGCAGTTTACTGTTTGTCAGGGGAGGGCTCTACGAGCAGTACTTC. Residues: CASSLLFVRGGLYEQYF.

This CDR3 is CASRTLAPSTDTQYF. The CDR3 region has the DNA TGTGCCAGTAGAACTCTAGCGCCTAGCACAGATACGCAGTATTTT. The genes are TRBV19 and TRBJ2-3; a possible D gene is TRBD2 (6 bases). CDR1 is LNHDA and CDR2 is SQIVND in the germline V gene (reference sequence). V dropped 6 bases and J dropped 0 bases, with 13 bases sitting between them. This CDR3 contains 15 residues. Based on the CDR3 plus reference TRBV19 and TRBJ2-3, the full variable domain is DGGITQSPKYLFRKEGQNVTLSCEQNLNHDAMYWYRQDPGQGLRLIYYSQIVNDFQKGDIAEGYSVSREKKESFPLTVTSAQKNPTAFYLCASRTLAPSTDTQYFGPGTRLTVL.

CDR3 sequence: CASSWGEYGYTF. The CDR3 nucleotides read TGTGCCAGCAGTTGGGGGGAATATGGCTACACCTTC. The chain carries TRBV6-5 and TRBJ1-2; D perhaps matches TRBD1 (5 bases). This CDR3 contains 12 residues. Per germline, CDR1 MNHEY and CDR2 SVGAGI. Trimming took 4 bases from V and 5 from J, leaving 8 bases between them.

The chain combines TRBV5-4 with TRBJ2-7; 7 bases agree with TRBD1. The CDR3 runs to 14 residues. V shed 4 bases, J shed 0 bases, and the junction held 4 bases outside the gene matches. Germline lookup yields CDR1 SGHNT and CDR2 YYREEE (reference sequence). The CDR3 DNA reads TGTGCCAGCAGCCGGGACAGCAGCTCCTACGAGCAGTACTTC. It codes for CASSRDSSSYEQYF. Supplemented by reference TRBV5-4 and TRBJ2-7, the full variable domain reads ETGVTQSPTHLIKTRGQQVTLRCSSQSGHNTVSWYQQALGQGPQFIFQYYREEENGRGNFPPRFSGLQFPNYSSELNVNALELDDSALYLCASSRDSSSYEQYFGPGTRLTVT.

V and J are TRBV5-4 and TRBJ2-3; 7 nucleotides match TRBD1. CDR1 and CDR2 from the germline V gene are SGHNT and YYREEE (reference sequence). J was trimmed by 1 base and V by 4 bases; bases with no gene match: 6. This CDR3 contains 15 residues. As DNA, the CDR3 is TGTGCCAGCAGCGATGGGACAGAAGGCACAGATACGCAGTATTTT. This encodes CASSDGTEGTDTQYF.

J is TRBJ2-7 and V is TRBV19; D gene unclear. The length of the CDR3 is 12 residues. V lost 4 bases, J lost 2 bases, and 6 bases lay in between. CDR1 and CDR2 (germline): LNHDA, SQIVND (reference sequence). The CDR3 DNA reads as TGTGCCAGTAGTACGTCCCCCTACGAGCAGTACTTC. Translation gives CASSTSPYEQYF.

The chain links TRBV19 to TRBJ2-7; D perhaps matches TRBD2 (5 bases). Trimming removed 3 bases from V and 2 bases from J, with 11 bases in between. The germline V gene has CDR1 LNHDA and CDR2 SQIVND (reference sequence). This CDR3 has 14 amino acids. The CDR3 DNA follows: TGTGCCAGTAGTATGAAGGGAGAGCCCTACGAGCAGTACTTC. Translation: CASSMKGEPYEQYF. The variable domain in full, with the rest retrieved from reference TRBV19 and TRBJ2-7, is DGGITQSPKYLFRKEGQNVTLSCEQNLNHDAMYWYRQDPGQGLRLIYYSQIVNDFQKGDIAEGYSVSREKKESFPLTVTSAQKNPTAFYLCASSMKGEPYEQYFGPGTRLTVT.

In DNA, the CDR3 is TGTGCCAGCAGTGAACTCCTCGGCTACACCTTC. Protein sequence: CASSELLGYTF. The chain couples TRBV25-1 to TRBJ1-2; no clear D gene. There are 11 residues in the CDR3. Germline values: CDR1 MGHDK, CDR2 SYGVNS. Trimming pared 2 bases from V and 8 bases from J, leaving 6 bases between.

The chain uses TRBV7-9 and TRBJ2-2; D perhaps matches TRBD2 (5 bases). Germline-derived CDR1 and CDR2 are SEHNR and FQNEAQ (reference sequence). This CDR3 contains 13 residues. The V and J ends lost 2 bases and 5 bases respectively, with 6 bases between them. In DNA form, the CDR3 reads TGTGCCAGCAGCTTAAGCGGAACCGGGGAGCTGTTTTTT. Its protein is CASSLSGTGELFF. The whole variable domain, filled in from reference TRBV7-9 and TRBJ2-2, reads DTGVSQNPRHKITKRGQNVTFRCDPISEHNRLYWYRQTLGQGPEFLTYFQNEAQLEKSRLLSDRFSAERPKGSFSTLEIQRTEQGDSAMYLCASSLSGTGELFFGEGSRLTVL.

The rearrangement joins TRBV30 to TRBJ1-1, with D possibly TRBD1 on 5 matching bases. CDR3 size: 14 residues. Trimming took 1 base from V and 2 from J, leaving 11 bases between them. CDR1 and CDR2 from the germline V gene are GTSNPN and SVGIG (reference sequence). This CDR3 is CAWSGGRPNTEAFF. CDR3 nucleotides: TGTGCCTGGAGTGGGGGCAGGCCTAACACTGAAGCTTTCTTT.

The V and J genes are TRBV27 and TRBJ1-2; weak D call: TRBD1 (6 bases). CDR3 size: 14 residues. Trimming took 5 bases from V and 7 from J, leaving 17 bases between them. In germline, CDR1 is MNHEY, CDR2 SMNVEV (reference sequence). CDR3 sequence (DNA): TGTGCCAGCAGTCCGCAGGGGACAATGGGTGGCTACACCTTC. Protein product: CASSPQGTMGGYTF.

This chain joins TRBV27 and TRBJ2-7, with 10 bases aligning to TRBD1. The germline gives CDR1 MNHEY, CDR2 SMNVEV (reference sequence). The CDR3 is made up of 14 amino acids. The trim removed 6 bases at V and 4 bases at J, leaving 6 bases unmatched. The CDR3 sequence: CASRVTGGVYEQYF. CDR3 nucleotide sequence: TGTGCCAGCAGAGTGACAGGGGGCGTTTACGAGCAGTACTTC.

This sequence joins TRBV27 and TRBJ1-1, with D perhaps TRBD1 (5 bases). The length of the CDR3 is 13 residues. Deletions cut 6 bases from V and 4 bases from J, with 12 bases between. The germline V gene encodes CDR1 MNHEY and CDR2 SMNVEV (reference sequence). CDR3: CASRPTVSTEAFF. CDR3 nucleotides: TGTGCCAGCAGACCGACAGTTTCCACTGAAGCTTTCTTT.

The chain employs TRBV6-5 and TRBJ2-7; 13 positions agree with TRBD2. V trimming: 5 bases; J trimming: 2 bases; junction bases outside the gene matches: 0. The CDR3 is 14 amino acids. CDR1 is MNHEY, CDR2 SVGAGI, per germline. DNA for the CDR3: TGTGCCAGCAGTACTAGCGGGAGGGCCTACGAGCAGTACTTC. Translated, it gives CASSTSGRAYEQYF.

CDR3 sequence: CASSYIEGGENTEAFF. CDR3 coding DNA: TGTGCCAGTAGTTACATTGAGGGAGGGGAGAACACTGAAGCTTTCTTT. The chain carries TRBV19 and TRBJ1-1, with D maybe TRBD1 (5 bases). CDR3 length: 16 amino acids. With 5 bases removed from V and 1 base from J, the gap between germline ends came to 17 bases. Germline lookup yields CDR1 LNHDA and CDR2 SQIVND (reference sequence).

The genes are TRBV1 and TRBJ1-2. TRBV1 is shown as a pseudogene. This CDR3 has 14 residues. Here the CDR3 reads CTSSLRLLYWGYTF. The CDR3 DNA follows: TGCACCAGCAGCCTCCGACTTTTATACTGGGGCTACACCTTC.

The V call is TRBV28, the J call TRBJ1-5, with D possibly TRBD1 on 6 matching bases. The V and J ends lost 6 bases and 7 bases respectively, with 19 bases between them. Germline V lookup: CDR1 MDHEN, CDR2 SYDVKM. CDR3 length equals 15 residues. CDR3 coding DNA: TGTGCCAGCAGCCTATCCGACAGGTATGGCCAGCCCCAGCATTTT. Amino acids: CASSLSDRYGQPQHF. The full variable domain, with the rest looked up from reference TRBV28 and TRBJ1-5, is DVKVTQSSRYLVKRTGEKVFLECVQDMDHENMFWYRQDPGLGLRLIYFSYDVKMKEKGDIPEGYSVSREKKERFSLILESASTNQTSMYLCASSLSDRYGQPQHFGDGTRLSIL.